The 22 T cell receptor beta chains reported below all come from one sample, sequenced in a study of blood T cell repertoires in COVID-19. The repertoire was sequenced with immunoSEQ multiplex PCR; TCRdb's copy has only in-frame clones and lacks some. The sample includes around 700,000 clones, around 89% of them seen just once. Sequencing was carried out using peripheral blood. The receptors originated from a woman in her late teens or twenties with acute or convalescent COVID-19.

For this clone: The sample carries other DNA sequences with the same CDR3. V gene TRBV7-9 combines with J gene TRBJ2-1, with 10 bases that match TRBD1. The CDR3 contains 15 residues. From germline, CDR1 is SEHNR and CDR2 FQNEAQ (reference sequence). Unmatched junction bases numbered 4, after V lost 5 bases and J lost 3 bases. The CDR3 coding sequence is TGTGCCAGCAGCCCCCGGACAGGGGGCTACAATGAGCAGTTCTTC. It codes for CASSPRTGGYNEQFF.

The chain carries TRBV5-8 and TRBJ1-3; 7 nucleotides agree with TRBD1. V lost 3 bases, J lost 4 bases, and 7 bases stayed unmatched. The germline V gene has CDR1 SGHTS and CDR2 YDEGEE. There are 15 residues in the CDR3. The CDR3 here is CASSSQGLGGNTIYF. The CDR3 DNA sequence: TGTGCCAGCAGCTCACAGGGGTTAGGCGGAAACACCATATATTTT.

The gene calls are TRBV7-2 and TRBJ2-3, with D perhaps matching TRBD1 (5 bases). Germline V CDR1 and CDR2: SGHTA, FQGNSA. The CDR3 length is 19 residues. V shed 0 bases and J shed 4 bases, with 23 bases lying between them. The CDR3 nucleotides are TGTGCCAGCAGCTTAGCTAGGGGCCGACGGACCCCAAGGGCAGATACGCAGTATTTT. Translation gives CASSLARGRRTPRADTQYF.

This sequence joins TRBV18 and TRBJ2-7, with 7 positions matching TRBD2. Germline lookup yields CDR1 KGHSH and CDR2 LQKENI. This CDR3 contains 13 residues. V trimming: 6 bases; J trimming: 12 bases; junction bases outside the gene matches: 14. CDR3 sequence (DNA): TGTGCCAGCTCTGCCGGGACTACCTCCGAAATGTACTTC. Amino acid sequence: CASSAGTTSEMYF.

The V gene is TRBV10-3, the J gene TRBJ1-1, with 12 positions matching TRBD1. Germline values: CDR1 ENHRY, CDR2 SYGVKD. With 4 bases clipped from V and 8 bases from J, the junction kept 5 bases outside the gene matches. The CDR3 has 14 amino acids. The DNA for the CDR3 is TGTGCCATCAGTGGGGACAGGGGGCGACGGGAAGCTTTCTTT. It codes for CAISGDRGRREAFF.

The chain uses TRBV15 and TRBJ1-6, with a tentative D call TRBD1 (6 bases). Trimming took off 0 bases at V and 8 bases at J, with 14 bases between the two ends. The CDR3 extends over 16 amino acids. The germline V gene encodes CDR1 LNHNV and CDR2 YYDKDF (reference sequence). This CDR3 reads CATSRDVTGRDSPLHF. The CDR3 DNA reads TGTGCCACCAGCAGAGATGTAACAGGGCGGGATTCACCCCTCCACTTT. Complete variable domain (other parts from reference TRBV15 and TRBJ1-6): DAMVIQNPRYQVTQFGKPVTLSCSQTLNHNVMYWYQQKSSQAPKLLFHYYDKDFNNEADTPDNFQSRRPNTSFCFLDIRSPGLGDTAMYLCATSRDVTGRDSPLHFGNGTRLTVT.

This clone has only a few counts. The rearrangement uses TRBV19 and TRBJ1-2; no definite D call. Germline assignment: CDR1 LNHDA and CDR2 SQIVND (reference sequence). Between the trimmed V and J ends, which lost 5 bases and 5 bases, there was a span of 21 bases. This CDR3 contains 16 residues. CDR3 region: CASSPRPRELPYGYTF. For the CDR3, the DNA is TGTGCCAGTAGTCCCCGGCCAAGAGAACTACCTTATGGCTACACCTTC. The whole variable domain, filled in from reference TRBV19 and TRBJ1-2, reads DGGITQSPKYLFRKEGQNVTLSCEQNLNHDAMYWYRQDPGQGLRLIYYSQIVNDFQKGDIAEGYSVSREKKESFPLTVTSAQKNPTAFYLCASSPRPRELPYGYTFGSGTRLTVV.

The rearrangement links TRBV12-5 to TRBJ1-2, with 7 bases identical to TRBD1. Per germline, CDR1 LGHNT and CDR2 FRNRAP. The length of the CDR3 is 16 residues. V was pared by 2 bases and J by 7 bases, with 13 bases of the junction left unmatched. The CDR3 DNA is TGTGCTAGTGGTTTGACTCAGGGGGGTACTAGATCTGGCTACACCTTC. This encodes CASGLTQGGTRSGYTF.

A few counts support this clone. The V and J genes are TRBV10-1 and TRBJ1-2; D is unresolved. Trimming pared 7 bases from V and 2 bases from J, leaving 5 bases between. Germline CDR1 reads WNHNN; CDR2 reads SYGVQD (reference sequence). This CDR3 spans 11 amino acids. CDR3 in DNA: TGCGCCAGCACCCTCAACTATGGCTACACCTTC. Protein sequence: CASTLNYGYTF.

This chain uses TRBV5-6 with TRBJ2-7; 12 positions match TRBD2. The CDR3 has 16 amino acids. Trimming at V came to 4 bases and at J to 4 bases, leaving 9 bases not matched to a gene. Germline assignment: CDR1 SGHDT and CDR2 YYEEEE. The chain's CDR3 is CASSTRTSGAPYEQYF. The CDR3 nucleotides are TGTGCCAGCAGCACCCGGACTAGCGGGGCCCCTTACGAGCAGTACTTC.

This sequence joins TRBV19 and TRBJ2-6, with D uncertain. V shed 4 bases and J shed 1 base, with 11 bases lying between them. The CDR3 contains 16 residues. In germline, CDR1 is LNHDA, CDR2 SQIVND (reference sequence). CDR3 sequence reads: CASSTTWSSGANVLTF. In DNA, the CDR3 is TGTGCCAGTAGTACCACATGGAGTTCTGGGGCCAACGTCCTGACTTTC. The complete variable domain, with remaining parts taken from reference TRBV19 and TRBJ2-6, reads DGGITQSPKYLFRKEGQNVTLSCEQNLNHDAMYWYRQDPGQGLRLIYYSQIVNDFQKGDIAEGYSVSREKKESFPLTVTSAQKNPTAFYLCASSTTWSSGANVLTFGAGSRLTVL.

The CDR3, as DNA: TGCAGCGTCCTCCGGGGGAACACTGAAGCTTTCTTT. Amino acid sequence: CSVLRGNTEAFF. The rearrangement uses TRBV29-1 and TRBJ1-1; D ambiguous. The CDR3 has 12 residues. V was shortened by 6 bases and J by 1 base, with 9 bases between the two germline ends. The germline V gene has CDR1 SQVTM and CDR2 ANQGSEA.

This chain joins TRBV5-1 and TRBJ2-7; the match to TRBD2 covers 10 bases. V gave up 3 bases and J gave up 2 bases; unmatched junction bases: 2. The CDR3 runs to 14 residues. Germline V gene sequence: CDR1 SGHRS, CDR2 YFSETQ. In DNA form, the CDR3 reads TGCGCCAGCAGCTCGCTAGCGGGGGCCTACGAGCAGTACTTC. Protein product: CASSSLAGAYEQYF.

The genes are TRBV3-1 (or the pseudogene TRBV3-2) and TRBJ1-2; D gene unclear. V dropped 1 base and J dropped 7 bases, with 16 bases sitting between them. Germline values: CDR1 LGHDT, CDR2 YNNKEL (reference sequence). The CDR3 is 15 residues long. CDR3 bases: TGTGCCAGCAGCCAAGTTTGGACTCGGGTGGCTGGCTACACCTTC. Encoded protein: CASSQVWTRVAGYTF.

V usage is TRBV18 and J usage is TRBJ1-5; no definite D call. The length of the CDR3 is 15 residues. Per the germline V gene, CDR1 is KGHSH and CDR2 is LQKENI. V lost 4 bases to trimming and J lost 4 bases, with 14 bases between them. CDR3 in DNA: TGTGCCAGCTCACAGGCACAGTGCTGTAATCAGCCCCAGCATTTT. Protein sequence: CASSQAQCCNQPQHF.

The rearrangement uses TRBV5-1 and TRBJ2-3; the match to TRBD1 covers 7 bases. The V segment lost 4 bases and the J segment 6 bases; nucleotides outside the gene matches: 5. Germline loops: CDR1 SGHRS, CDR2 YFSETQ. The CDR3 covers 13 residues. The CDR3 region has the DNA TGCGCCAGCAGCGACACAGGGGAGGATACGCAGTATTTT. It specifies CASSDTGEDTQYF.

The chain is built from TRBV9 and TRBJ1-3, with a weak D call TRBD1 (5 bases). The length of the CDR3 is 14 residues. Trimming pared 5 bases from V and 2 bases from J, leaving 11 bases between. Per the germline V gene, CDR1 is SGDLS and CDR2 is YYNGEE. The CDR3 DNA reads as TGTGCCAGCAGGTCGGGGGGTCCTGGAAACACCATATATTTT. This codes for CASRSGGPGNTIYF.

The chain couples TRBV6-5 to TRBJ1-2; no definite D call. The CDR3 totals 14 residues. V was pared by 2 bases and J by 4 bases, with 11 bases between. Germline V lookup: CDR1 MNHEY, CDR2 SVGAGI. CDR3 DNA sequence: TGTGCCAGCAGTTACGGAGGGAGTGGCTATGGCTACACCTTC. This sequence encodes CASSYGGSGYGYTF.

Concerning this clone: Distinct nucleotide sequences in the sample also encode this CDR3. The gene calls are TRBV6-5 and TRBJ1-1, with TRBD1 matching 8 bases. V shed 6 bases and J 4 bases; nucleotides not matched to a gene: 4. Germline V lookup: CDR1 MNHEY, CDR2 SVGAGI. The CDR3 spans 13 residues. CDR3 coding DNA: TGTGCCAGCAGATCAGGGGGCGTCACTGAAGCTTTCTTT. It specifies CASRSGGVTEAFF.

This chain joins TRBV11-2 and TRBJ1-3; D perhaps matches TRBD1 (6 bases). This CDR3 has 16 amino acids. In germline, CDR1 is SGHAT, CDR2 FQNNGV. Between the trimmed V and J ends, which lost 5 bases and 3 bases, there was a span of 17 bases. The DNA for the CDR3 is TGTGCCAGCAGCCCCCACACCGGGACATTTGGAAACACCATATATTTT. This gives the protein CASSPHTGTFGNTIYF.

J is TRBJ1-2 and V is TRBV6-5; 7 bases are shared with TRBD1. CDR1 and CDR2 (germline): MNHEY, SVGAGI. This CDR3 is built from 13 residues. V dropped 6 bases and J dropped 8; count of bases not matched to a gene: 9. The CDR3 bases are TGTGCCAGCAGAAGACAGGGCGCAGGGGGCTACACCTTC. It specifies CASRRQGAGGYTF.

This clone was observed once. The chain has TRBV4-3 and TRBJ2-7, with a weak D call TRBD2 (5 bases). Trimming removed 0 bases at V and 7 bases at J, with 10 bases between. CDR1 and CDR2 (germline): LGHNA, YSLEER. This CDR3 is built from 13 residues. The CDR3 DNA follows: TGCGCCAGCAGCCAAGATTCGAGGGATGAGCAGTACTTC. Its protein product is CASSQDSRDEQYF.